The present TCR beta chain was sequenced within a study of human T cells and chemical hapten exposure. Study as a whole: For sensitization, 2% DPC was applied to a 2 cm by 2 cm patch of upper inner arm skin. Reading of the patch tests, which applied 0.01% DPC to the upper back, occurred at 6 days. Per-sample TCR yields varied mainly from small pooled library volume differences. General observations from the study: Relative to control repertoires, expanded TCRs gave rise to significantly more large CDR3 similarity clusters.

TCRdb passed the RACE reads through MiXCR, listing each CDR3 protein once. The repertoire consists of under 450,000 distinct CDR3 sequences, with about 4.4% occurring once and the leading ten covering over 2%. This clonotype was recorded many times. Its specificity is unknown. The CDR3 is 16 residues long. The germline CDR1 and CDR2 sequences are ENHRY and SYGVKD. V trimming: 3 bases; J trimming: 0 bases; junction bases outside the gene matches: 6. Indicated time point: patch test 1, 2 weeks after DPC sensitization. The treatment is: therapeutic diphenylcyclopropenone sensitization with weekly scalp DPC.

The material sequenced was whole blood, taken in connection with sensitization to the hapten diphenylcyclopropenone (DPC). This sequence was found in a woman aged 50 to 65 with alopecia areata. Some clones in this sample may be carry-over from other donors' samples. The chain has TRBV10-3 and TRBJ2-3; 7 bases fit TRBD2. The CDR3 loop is CAISEGLGFSTDTQYF. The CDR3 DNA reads TGTGCCATCAGTGAAGGACTAGGCTTTAGCACAGATACGCAGTATTTT.